These T cell receptor beta chains were read from a single sample in a study of shared clonotypes between healthy human individuals. Only in-frame clones appear in the TCRdb table, and some are missing; sequencing was by immunoSEQ multiplex PCR. The sample carries over 2,000,000 clones, about 94% recorded once. The sample taken for sequencing was naive CD8+ T cells from PBMCs. These receptors all come from a man aged 18 to 35 in good health. Some clones in this sample may be carry-over from other donors' samples. CDR3s include the opening cysteine and the closing phenylalanine or tryptophan. The D gene is left open where the match is weak. Size is stated for part of the rows, as once, few or many counts, or as a class when the clone is expanded.

>TRBJ2-7|.|TRBD2|TRBV27
CASSALAGGPYEQYF
TGTGCCAGCAGTGCGCTAGCGGGAGGGCCTTACGAGCAGTACTTC
>TRBJ2-7|.|.|TRBV7-2
CASRYSSYEQYF
TGTGCCAGCAGATACAGCTCCTACGAGCAGTACTTC
>TRBJ2-7|.|.|TRBV28
CASSLFRRSEQYF
TGTGCCAGCAGTTTATTCCGTAGATCCGAGCAGTACTTC
>TRBJ2-5|.|TRBD2|TRBV18
CASSPPRLAGVQETQYF
TGTGCCAGCTCACCACCTCGACTAGCGGGAGTTCAAGAGACCCAGTACTTC
>TRBJ2-5|.|TRBD2|TRBV4-3
CASSQGLAEQETQYF
TGCGCCAGCAGCCAAGGACTAGCGGAACAAGAGACCCAGTACTTC
>TRBJ1-1|few|.|TRBV28
CERNTEAFF
TGCGAGAGGAACACTGAAGCTTTCTTT
>TRBJ2-7|.|.|TRBV7-8
CASSQPQKGPPGLEQYF
TGTGCCAGCAGCCAACCTCAAAAGGGTCCTCCCGGGCTCGAGCAGTACTTC
>TRBJ1-4|.|.|TRBV19
CASSTQGQENDEKLFF
TGTGCCAGTAGTACTCAGGGGCAGGAGAACGATGAAAAACTGTTTTTT
>TRBJ2-2|.|TRBD2|TRBV11-2
CASSLAGGLGFGHAGELFF
TGTGCCAGCAGCTTAGCAGGCGGACTAGGGTTCGGACATGCCGGGGAGCTGTTTTTT
>TRBJ2-1|.|.|TRBV14
CASSQLGSDEQFF
TGTGCCAGCAGCCAATTAGGGTCCGATGAGCAGTTCTTC
>TRBJ1-2|.|TRBD1|TRBV25-1
CASSQGDYGYTF
TGTGCCAGCAGCCAGGGGGACTATGGCTACACCTTC
>TRBJ2-7|.|TRBD2|TRBV11-2
CASSPVSGRRAYEQYF
TGTGCCAGCAGCCCGGTGAGCGGGAGAAGAGCCTACGAGCAGTACTTC
>TRBJ2-1|.|TRBD2|TRBV9
CASSVSLAGGNEQFF
TGTGCCAGCAGCGTTTCACTAGCGGGAGGCAATGAGCAGTTCTTC
>TRBJ1-5|.|TRBD1|TRBV6-5
CASSQRQGVQPQHF
TGTGCCAGCAGTCAACGACAGGGGGTTCAGCCCCAGCATTTT
>TRBJ2-1|once|.|TRBV5-6
CASSLGSRQEQFF
TGTGCCAGCAGCTTGGGTTCCCGTCAGGAGCAGTTCTTC
>TRBJ2-7|.|.|TRBV29-1
CSVVGGNYSGTSYEQYF
TGCAGCGTTGTTGGGGGGAACTACTCCGGGACCTCCTACGAGCAGTACTTC
>TRBJ1-1|.|.|TRBV28
CASINPGETMNTEAFF
TGTGCCAGTATCAACCCGGGAGAAACGATGAACACTGAAGCTTTCTTT
>TRBJ2-7|.|.|TRBV9
CASSVAATSYEQYF
TGTGCCAGCAGCGTAGCGGCCACATCCTACGAGCAGTACTTC
>TRBJ2-1|.|TRBD2|TRBV7-9
CASSSTGTSRPHEQFF
TGTGCCAGCAGCTCCACCGGGACTAGCCGCCCCCATGAGCAGTTCTTC
>TRBJ2-1|.|TRBD2|TRBV6-4
CASSDVLAGINEQFF
TGTGCCAGCAGTGACGTACTAGCGGGAATCAATGAGCAGTTCTTC
>TRBJ1-4|.|TRBD1|TRBV27
CASSSATGLVQKLFF
TGTGCCAGCAGTTCGGCGACAGGGTTGGTTCAAAAACTGTTTTTT
>TRBJ1-1|.|.|TRBV28
CASSLKTLNTEAFF
TGTGCCAGCAGTTTGAAGACACTGAACACTGAAGCTTTCTTT
>TRBJ2-1|.|TRBD1|TRBV7-9
CASSLPGQGLNEQFF
TGTGCCAGCAGCTTACCGGGACAGGGGCTGAATGAGCAGTTCTTC
>TRBJ2-2|.|.|TRBV4-2
CASSRGENTGELFF
TGTGCCAGCAGCCGAGGGGAGAACACCGGGGAGCTGTTTTTT
>TRBJ1-5|.|.|TRBV18
CASSNNQPQHF
TGTGCCAGCTCGAACAATCAGCCCCAGCATTTT
>TRBJ1-2|.|.|TRBV27
CASSGDGNYGYTF
TGTGCCAGCAGTGGAGACGGTAACTATGGCTACACCTTC
>TRBJ2-1|.|TRBD2|TRBV29-1
CSVEAPSGSSYNEQFF
TGCAGCGTTGAAGCTCCGAGCGGGAGTTCCTACAATGAGCAGTTCTTC
>TRBJ2-5|.|.|TRBV28
CATQKGAETQYF
TGTGCCACCCAGAAAGGGGCGGAGACCCAGTACTTC
>TRBJ2-1|.|.|TRBV19
CASSIGFGGLGEQFF
TGTGCCAGTAGTATAGGTTTTGGGGGGCTAGGTGAGCAGTTCTTC
>TRBJ2-7|.|.|TRBV27
CASSLRGTRTNEQYF
TGTGCCAGCAGTTTAAGGGGGACAAGGACCAACGAGCAGTACTTC
>TRBJ2-7|.|.|TRBV7-6
CASSLEGPSYEQYF
TGTGCCAGCAGCTTAGAAGGGCCCTCCTACGAGCAGTACTTC
>TRBJ1-2|.|.|TRBV27
CASTTLYSYFSNYGYTF
TGTGCCAGCACTACATTGTATTCGTATTTCTCTAACTATGGCTACACCTTC
>TRBJ2-2|.|.|TRBV6-5
CASSPPGGELFF
TGTGCCAGCAGTCCCCCCGGGGGGGAGCTGTTTTTT
>TRBJ2-7|.|TRBD2|TRBV27
CASSLRLAGAYEQYF
TGTGCCAGCAGTTTAAGGCTAGCGGGGGCCTACGAGCAGTACTTC
>TRBJ1-4|.|TRBD1|TRBV25-1
CASSPGGVPNEKLFF
TGTGCCAGCAGTCCAGGGGGGGTTCCTAATGAAAAACTGTTTTTT
>TRBJ1-5|.|.|TRBV10-3
CAISEFKQPQHF
TGTGCCATCAGTGAATTTAAGCAGCCCCAGCATTTT
>TRBJ1-2|once|TRBD1|TRBV2
CASTGTGPYGYTF
TGTGCCAGTACCGGGACAGGGCCCTATGGCTACACCTTC
>TRBJ1-2|.|TRBD1|TRBV11-2
CASSREWTGGGYGYTF
TGTGCCAGCAGCCGCGAGTGGACAGGGGGCGGCTATGGCTACACCTTC
>TRBJ2-5|.|.|TRBV18
CASSPLTSQETQYF
TGTGCCAGCTCACCACTTACTAGCCAAGAGACCCAGTACTTC
>TRBJ2-7|.|.|TRBV28
CASTTGVSYEQYF
TGTGCCAGCACCACGGGGGTCTCCTACGAGCAGTACTTC
>TRBJ1-6|.|.|TRBV28
CASSFGYIFGNSPLHF
TGTGCCAGCAGTTTCGGTTACATCTTTGGGAATTCACCCCTCCACTTT
>TRBJ2-3|.|TRBD2|TRBV7-8
CASSLIIWRENADTQYF
TGTGCCAGCAGCTTAATTATCTGGCGGGAGAACGCAGATACGCAGTATTTT
>TRBJ2-1|.|.|TRBV27
CASSLDTRGSYNEQFF
TGTGCCAGCAGTTTAGACACGCGAGGCTCCTACAATGAGCAGTTCTTC
>TRBJ2-3|.|.|TRBV19
CASSIGGPTDTQYF
TGTGCCAGTAGTATCGGAGGTCCTACAGATACGCAGTATTTT
>TRBJ2-5|.|TRBD2|TRBV5-4
CASSLAGGKETQYF
TGTGCCAGCAGCTTAGCGGGAGGTAAAGAGACCCAGTACTTC
>TRBJ1-4|.|TRBD1|TRBV27
CASSPASRTGDGEKLFF
TGTGCCAGCAGTCCAGCGAGCCGGACAGGGGACGGAGAAAAACTGTTTTTT
>TRBJ1-5|.|.|TRBV7-9
CASSSGGRGPDQPQHF
TGTGCCAGCAGCTCGGGGGGTCGGGGGCCGGATCAGCCCCAGCATTTT
>TRBJ2-2|.|TRBD2|TRBV7-2
CASSLVSGGRTGELFF
TGTGCCAGCAGCTTGGTATCGGGAGGGCGTACCGGGGAGCTGTTTTTT
>TRBJ2-7|.|TRBD2|TRBV27
CASRVLGSGSWNEQYF
TGTGCCAGCAGGGTACTGGGTAGCGGGAGTTGGAACGAGCAGTACTTC